This T cell receptor (beta chain) came from a study of response to subunit inactivated influenza vaccine. Overall study results and limits: The authors proposed limited new T cell recruitment per seasonal influenza vaccination.

As to this clonotype: Its antigen is undetermined.

TCRdb used MiXCR to reprocess the RT-PCR reads, holding one entry per CDR3 protein. The data hold about 180,000 distinct CDR3 sequences, with approximately 12% observed a single time. Germline assignment: CDR1 LGHNA and CDR2 YSLEER. This CDR3 spans 17 amino acids. J gave up 1 base and V 1 base, and 4 bases lay outside the gene matches. The clonotype was recovered from a man aged 45 to 70 who received an inactivated influenza vaccine. This sample comprised CD8+ T cells sorted from PBMCs, obtained less than 30 months after vaccination. This chain joins TRBV4-3 and TRBJ2-5, with TRBD2 matching 12 bases. In DNA form, the CDR3 reads TGCGCCAGCAGCCAAGCCACTAGCGGGGGGACCCAAGAGACCCAGTACTTC. Its translation is CASSQATSGGTQETQYF.